This is a list of T cell receptor beta chains from one sample in a study of chemoradiotherapy in HPV16-positive cancers. TCRdb keeps only in-frame clones here, not all; method: immunoSEQ multiplex PCR. The sample comprises approximately 35,000 clones, approximately 90% of which are singletons, and 3% to 4% rests with the top ten. This material consisted of blood, taken from a patient who underwent chemoradiotherapy. All receptors come from a human donor with HPV-associated anogenital cancer. Each CDR3 is given with its conserved first and last residue. A D gene is named only where the DNA matches it firmly. The size field is filled for only some rows; it gives once, few, many or a size class.

v_call	clone_size	j_call	d_call	cdr3_length	cdr3_aa	cdr3_nt
TRBV5-1	.	TRBJ2-6	TRBD2	16	CASSLVSGAGANVLTF	TGCGCCAGCAGCTTGGTTAGCGGGGCCGGGGCCAACGTCCTGACTTTC
TRBV15	.	TRBJ2-3	.	15	CATSREHGSTDTQYF	TGTGCCACCAGCAGAGAGCACGGGAGCACAGATACGCAGTATTTT
TRBV28	.	TRBJ1-1	TRBD1	15	CASRNRGRMNTEAFF	TGTGCCAGCAGGAACAGGGGTCGTATGAACACTGAAGCTTTCTTT
TRBV18	.	TRBJ1-2	.	16	CASSPVRGTLNYGYTF	TGTGCCAGCTCACCCGTTCGAGGGACATTGAACTATGGCTACACCTTC
TRBV15	.	TRBJ2-5	TRBD2	16	CATSKNTGGGSETQYF	TGTGCCACCAGCAAAAATACGGGGGGAGGGAGTGAGACCCAGTACTTC
TRBV5-1	.	TRBJ1-1	.	13	CASSWSLNTEAFF	TGCGCCAGCAGCTGGAGTTTGAACACTGAAGCTTTCTTT
TRBV19	.	TRBJ1-2	TRBD1	15	CASTYTGGRPWSYTF	TGTGCCAGTACCTACACAGGGGGACGGCCCTGGAGCTACACCTTC
TRBV10-2	.	TRBJ1-1	TRBD1	12	CASGQGLTEAFF	TGCGCCAGTGGACAGGGCTTGACTGAAGCTTTCTTT
TRBV11-3	.	TRBJ1-6	.	14	CASSLGRINSPLHF	TGTGCCAGCAGCCTCGGACGGATTAATTCACCCCTCCACTTT
TRBV27	.	TRBJ2-7	TRBD1	14	CASRDRGHSYEQYF	TGTGCCAGCAGGGACAGGGGTCATTCCTACGAGCAGTACTTC
TRBV6-1	.	TRBJ2-7	.	15	CASSEVVGGAYEQYF	TGTGCCAGCAGTGAAGTGGTGGGGGGAGCCTACGAGCAGTACTTC
TRBV5-1	.	TRBJ2-1	.	14	CASSSLQQANEQFF	TGCGCCAGCAGCTCCCTTCAACAGGCCAATGAGCAGTTCTTC
TRBV11-3	.	TRBJ2-1	TRBD1	15	CASSFDRGTGNEQFF	TGTGCCAGCAGCTTCGACAGGGGCACAGGCAATGAGCAGTTCTTC
TRBV7-2	once	TRBJ2-7	.	19	CASSLDGYGGPSTPYEQYF	TGTGCCAGCAGCTTAGATGGGTATGGGGGGCCCTCAACTCCCTACGAGCAGTACTTC
TRBV7-2	.	TRBJ2-7	.	15	CASSPPGGLSYEQYF	TGTGCCAGCAGCCCCCCCGGGGGCTTATCCTACGAGCAGTACTTC
TRBV5-4	.	TRBJ2-5	TRBD2	15	CASSTRLAGGETQYF	TGTGCCAGCAGCACCAGACTAGCGGGGGGAGAGACCCAGTACTTC